This TCR beta chain is from a study of cytomegalovirus exposure and HLA in healthy donors. Study-wide context: Roughly 85 million unique TCRs from HLA-typed donors made up an early data release. General study findings and limits: As a later analysis showed, a missense DCLRE1C variant was linked to trimming of TCR beta V- and J-genes. Sequences of the TCR beta chain were said to predict the HLA-A and HLA-B alleles of most subjects accurately. Roughly uniform depth of sequencing across donors was assumed in presence/absence analyses.

A word on this clone: The antigen remains unidentified.

Amplification used 60 Vbeta primers and 13 Jbeta primers. Some clones are missing from TCRdb's copy, which holds only in-frame ones; the method was immunoSEQ multiplex PCR. The table for this sample gives some 200,000 clones. The clonotype was recovered from a girl aged 2 to 10 in good health and CMV-seropositive. Material: PBMCs.

The CDR3 sequence: CSVERPGSPYEQYF. CDR3 coding DNA: TGCAGCGTTGAGCGGCCGGGATCCCCCTACGAGCAGTACTTC. The rearrangement joins TRBV29-1 to TRBJ2-7; D may be TRBD2 (5 bases). Germline V CDR1 and CDR2: SQVTM, ANQGSEA. Trimming shortened V by 3 bases and J by 2 bases, and 14 bases separated the two germline ends. The CDR3 runs 14 residues.